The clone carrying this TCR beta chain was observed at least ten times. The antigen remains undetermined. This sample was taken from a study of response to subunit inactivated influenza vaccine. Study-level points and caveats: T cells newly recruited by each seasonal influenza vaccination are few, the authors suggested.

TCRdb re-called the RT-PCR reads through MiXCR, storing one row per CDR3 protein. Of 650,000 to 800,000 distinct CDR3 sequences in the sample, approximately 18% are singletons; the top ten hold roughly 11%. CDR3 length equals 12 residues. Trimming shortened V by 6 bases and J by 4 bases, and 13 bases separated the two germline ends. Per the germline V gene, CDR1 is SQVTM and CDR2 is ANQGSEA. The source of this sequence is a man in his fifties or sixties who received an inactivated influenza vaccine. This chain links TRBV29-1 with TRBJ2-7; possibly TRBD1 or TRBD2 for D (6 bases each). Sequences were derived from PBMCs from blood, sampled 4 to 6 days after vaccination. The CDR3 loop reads CSVTGSGYEQYF. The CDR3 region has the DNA TGCAGCGTCACAGGGAGCGGGTACGAGCAGTACTTC.